These 8 T cell receptor beta chains originate from one sample sequenced in a study of spatial heterogeneity in lung cancer. Time point defined: sample taken at primary tumor resection. TCRdb analysed the 5' RACE reads with MiXCR anew, one entry per CDR3 protein. In the table there are 10,000 to 15,000 distinct CDR3 sequences, approximately 4% of which are singletons. The sequencing here drew on PBMCs, taken at surgery. The receptors were sampled from a male donor with early-stage non-small cell lung cancer.

This clonotype was found many times. The chain has TRBV5-1 and TRBJ2-5; the D call may be TRBD1 or TRBD2 (6 bases each). Looked up from germline, CDR1 is SGHRS and CDR2 is YFSETQ. The CDR3 totals 15 residues. Trimming took off 2 bases at V and 0 bases at J, with 11 bases between the two ends. The CDR3 region is CASSLRGTNQETQYF. The CDR3 region has the DNA TGCGCCAGCAGCTTACGCGGGACAAACCAAGAGACCCAGTACTTC.

This clonotype was seen repeatedly, ten times or more. This chain uses TRBV27 with TRBJ2-5, with 10 bases lining up with TRBD2. Germline V lookup: CDR1 MNHEY, CDR2 SMNVEV (reference sequence). V was pared by 4 bases and J by 3 bases, with 8 bases of the junction left unmatched. This CDR3 region has 16 residues. Here the CDR3 reads CASSSLAGGSKETQYF. CDR3 nucleotide sequence: TGTGCCAGCAGTTCCTTAGCGGGAGGCTCCAAAGAGACCCAGTACTTC.

This clonotype appeared many times. The V gene is TRBV27, the J gene TRBJ2-2, with 9 bases fitting TRBD2. Germline loops: CDR1 MNHEY, CDR2 SMNVEV (reference sequence). This CDR3 spans 16 amino acids. J was trimmed by 4 bases and V by 6 bases; bases with no gene match: 9. CDR3 in DNA: TGTGCCAGCAGGTTTCGGGCGGGAGGGTTCACCGGGGAGCTGTTTTTT. Protein sequence: CASRFRAGGFTGELFF.

In this sample, this clonotype turned up many times. The chain is built from TRBV6-1 and TRBJ2-1; D not resolved. V gave up 6 bases and J gave up 8 bases, with 14 bases separating them. Per the germline V gene, CDR1 is MNHNS and CDR2 is SASEGT. The CDR3 runs 13 residues. The CDR3 reads CASRWIGAHEQFF. CDR3 DNA sequence: TGTGCCAGCAGGTGGATTGGAGCGCATGAGCAGTTCTTC.

This clonotype was recorded many times. J is TRBJ1-5 and V is TRBV27; D unresolved. The CDR3 totals 21 residues. In germline, CDR1 is MNHEY, CDR2 SMNVEV (reference sequence). Trimming removed 5 bases from V and 7 bases from J, with 36 bases in between. The CDR3 protein is CASSPQLILDAESGVGQPQHF. The CDR3 DNA reads as TGTGCCAGCAGTCCCCAGCTAATCCTTGACGCAGAGAGTGGTGTAGGCCAGCCCCAGCATTTT.

The chain employs TRBV4-3 and TRBJ2-1; 8 positions match TRBD1. Trimming cost V 8 bases and J 3 bases; bases outside gene matches: 6. Per the germline V gene, CDR1 is LGHNA and CDR2 is YSLEER. The CDR3 is 14 amino acids. CDR3 region: CASGAGTGYNEQFF. Here the CDR3 DNA reads TGCGCCAGCGGCGCCGGGACAGGCTACAATGAGCAGTTCTTC.

This clonotype was recorded at least ten times. The chain links TRBV12-3 or TRBV12-4 to TRBJ2-2; D ambiguous. This CDR3 comprises 12 residues. V was shortened by 8 bases and J by 7 bases, with 11 bases between the two germline ends. DNA of the CDR3: TGTGCCAGCGCCTCTTCGAGCGGGGAGCTGTTTTTT. This sequence encodes CASASSSGELFF.

The sample holds many counts of this clonotype. The chain uses TRBV27 and TRBJ2-7; D uncertain. The ends were cut back, 3 bases at V and 2 bases at J, with 8 bases in the middle. There are 13 residues in the CDR3. The germline V gene encodes CDR1 MNHEY and CDR2 SMNVEV (reference sequence). CDR3 amino acids: CASSFRRTYEQYF. The DNA of the CDR3 is TGTGCCAGCAGTTTTCGGCGGACCTACGAGCAGTACTTC.